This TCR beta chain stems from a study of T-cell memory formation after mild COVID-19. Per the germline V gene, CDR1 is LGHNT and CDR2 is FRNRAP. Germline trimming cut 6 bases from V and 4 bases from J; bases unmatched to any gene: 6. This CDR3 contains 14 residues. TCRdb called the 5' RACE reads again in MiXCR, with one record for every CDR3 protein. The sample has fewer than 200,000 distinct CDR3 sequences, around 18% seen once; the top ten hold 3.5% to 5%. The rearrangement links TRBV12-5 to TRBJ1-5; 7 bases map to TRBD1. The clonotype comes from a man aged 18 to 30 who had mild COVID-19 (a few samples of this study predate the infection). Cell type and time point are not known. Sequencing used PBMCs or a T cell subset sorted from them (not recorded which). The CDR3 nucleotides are TGTGCTAGTGGGGCTGACAGGGCGAATCAGCCCCAGCATTTT. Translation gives CASGADRANQPQHF.